This T cell receptor (beta chain) was obtained from a study of cytomegalovirus exposure and HLA in healthy donors. A note on this clone: What it recognizes is unknown. Other DNA sequences of this sample code for an identical CDR3.

Study results and limitations: Overall, around 150 TCR beta chains were annotated as cytomegalovirus-associated.

Vbeta (60) and Jbeta (13) primers were used in the PCR. TCRdb's copy holds only in-frame clones and misses some; the assay was immunoSEQ multiplex PCR. The sample holds around 280,000 clones, about 90% seen once. Material: PBMCs. This TCR derives from a woman younger than 30 in good health and CMV-seronegative.

In nucleotides, the CDR3 is TGTGCCAGCAGCGTAGGGGCGGGGGGCACCTACGAGCAGTACTTC. Encoded protein: CASSVGAGGTYEQYF. The chain uses TRBV9 and TRBJ2-7; 8 bases agree with TRBD2. The CDR3 is made up of 15 amino acids. Unmatched junction bases numbered 4, after V lost 0 bases and J lost 2 bases. Germline CDR1 and CDR2: SGDLS and YYNGEE. Based on the CDR3 plus reference TRBV9 and TRBJ2-7, the full variable domain is DSGVTQTPKHLITATGQRVTLRCSPRSGDLSVYWYQQSLDQGLQFLIQYYNGEERAKGNILERFSAQQFPDLHSELNLSSLELGDSALYFCASSVGAGGTYEQYFGPGTRLTVT.